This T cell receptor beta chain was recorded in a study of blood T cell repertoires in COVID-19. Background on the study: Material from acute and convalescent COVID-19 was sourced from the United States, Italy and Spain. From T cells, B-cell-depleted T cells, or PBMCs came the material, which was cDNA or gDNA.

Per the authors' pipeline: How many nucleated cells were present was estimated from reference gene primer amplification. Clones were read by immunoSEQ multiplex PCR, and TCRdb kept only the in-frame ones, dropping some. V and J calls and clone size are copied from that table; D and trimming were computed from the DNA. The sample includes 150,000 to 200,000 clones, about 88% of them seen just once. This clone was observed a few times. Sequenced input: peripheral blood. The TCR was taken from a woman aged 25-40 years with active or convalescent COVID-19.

This CDR3 is CASSADRGSYQPQHF. The DNA of the CDR3 is TGTGCCAGCAGCGCCGACAGGGGATCGTATCAGCCCCAGCATTTT. V and J are TRBV2 and TRBJ1-5; 8 bases match TRBD1. The CDR3 loop spans 15 amino acids. The ends lost 6 bases at V and 5 bases at J; junction bases unmatched: 9. Germline V CDR1 and CDR2: SNHLY, FYNNEI.